This TCR beta chain appears in the sequencing data of a study of PD-1 blockade in classical Hodgkin lymphoma. Notes on the study in general: Exclusion applied to patients who initiated nivolumab less than 1 year following ASCT.

This clone was observed once. Antigen unknown. Time point denoted: cycle 4 day 1 (C4D1), after more than five weeks of nivolumab. The patients all showed relapse after autologous stem cell transplantation, while their brentuximab vedotin exposure varied. With V trimmed by 2 bases and J by 4 bases, 7 bases remained unmatched. This CDR3 spans 15 amino acids. Germline CDR1 is SGHDT and CDR2 is YYEEEE. Clones were sequenced by immunoSEQ multiplex PCR, and TCRdb holds only the in-frame ones, with some missing. The table includes about 50,000 clones, around 87% detected once. The V call is TRBV5-6, the J call TRBJ2-3; 7 bases fit TRBD2. This receptor was identified in a human donor with classical Hodgkin lymphoma. This specimen was peripheral blood mononuclear cells (PBMCs), taken before the fourth cycle of nivolumab. Here the CDR3 reads CASSFDPGGSDTQYF. The CDR3, as DNA: TGTGCCAGCAGCTTCGACCCGGGAGGTTCAGATACGCAGTATTTT. Filled out from reference TRBV5-6 and TRBJ2-3, the complete variable domain reads DAGVTQSPTHLIKTRGQQVTLRCSPKSGHDTVSWYQQALGQGPQFIFQYYEEEERQRGNFPDRFSGHQFPNYSSELNVNALLLGDSALYLCASSFDPGGSDTQYFGPGTRLTVL.